This T cell receptor (beta chain) derives from a study of CD8 T cells in Susac syndrome. Regarding this clonotype: Its antigen is not identified.

Germline loops: CDR1 MDHEN, CDR2 SYDVKM. The CDR3 has 14 amino acids. V gave up 5 bases and J gave up 3 bases; unmatched junction bases: 6. Whole-study results and caveats: CD4+ T cell repertoires in Susac syndrome exhibited no evidence of clonal expansion.

Random hexamers served to reverse transcribe about 0.5 to 1 ug RNA. Coverage of TCR beta CDR3 amplification by immunoSEQ multiplex PCR extended to 54 Vbeta and 13 Jbeta. A single record per CDR3 protein comes from TCRdb applying MiXCR to the immunoSEQ multiplex PCR reads. The data contain over 150,000 distinct CDR3 sequences, around 94% of them seen just once; the ten biggest clones take up 0.095% to 0.1%. Sequencing of TCR beta, carried out with a high-throughput approach, was applied to CD8+ and CD4+ T cells from the blood. The sequenced material came from CD4+ T cells from PBMCs. The V gene is TRBV28, the J gene TRBJ2-7; 8 bases fit TRBD1. The sequence was collected from a human donor with Susac syndrome. The CDR3 loop is CASSHRQGSYEQYF. The CDR3 DNA follows: TGTGCCAGCAGTCACCGACAGGGGAGCTACGAGCAGTACTTC.